This T cell receptor beta chain originates from a study of T cells in tumors after PD-1 blockade. Study context: On average, peripheral blood gave over 95,000 TCR templates and tens of thousands of unique clonotypes.

Germline values: CDR1 SGHDT, CDR2 YYEEEE. Between the trimmed V and J ends, which lost 4 bases and 0 bases, there was a span of 10 bases. The CDR3 consists of 14 residues. Clones were read by immunoSEQ multiplex PCR, and TCRdb kept only the in-frame ones, dropping some. The profile covers tens of thousands of clones, with over 70% appearing a single time and more than 3.5% taken by the ten largest. This receptor was obtained from a human donor with basal cell carcinoma. The chain recombines TRBV5-6 with TRBJ1-1; TRBD1 might be the D (5 bases). Sequencing was performed on PBMCs, taken before anti-PD-1 treatment. The CDR3 sequence is CASSHRGVNTEAFF. The CDR3 region has the DNA TGTGCCAGCAGCCACCGGGGGGTGAACACTGAAGCTTTCTTT.